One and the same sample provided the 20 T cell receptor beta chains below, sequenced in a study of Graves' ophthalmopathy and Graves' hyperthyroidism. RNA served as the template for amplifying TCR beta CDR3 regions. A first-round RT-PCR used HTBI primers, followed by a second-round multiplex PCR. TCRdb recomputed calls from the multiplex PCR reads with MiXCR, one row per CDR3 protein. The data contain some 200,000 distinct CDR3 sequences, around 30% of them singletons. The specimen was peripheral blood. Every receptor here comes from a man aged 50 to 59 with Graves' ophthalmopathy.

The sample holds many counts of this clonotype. CDR3 DNA: TGCGCCAGCAGCCAAGAAATGTTGGCTAGCGGGAGGTACGAGCAGTACTTC. As protein: CASSQEMLASGRYEQYF. The chain joins TRBV4-1 to TRBJ2-7; TRBD2 matches 11 bases. V was clipped by 0 bases and J by 4 bases; unmatched bases: 8. Germline V gene data show CDR1 as MGHRA and CDR2 as YSYEKL. The CDR3 extends over 17 amino acids.

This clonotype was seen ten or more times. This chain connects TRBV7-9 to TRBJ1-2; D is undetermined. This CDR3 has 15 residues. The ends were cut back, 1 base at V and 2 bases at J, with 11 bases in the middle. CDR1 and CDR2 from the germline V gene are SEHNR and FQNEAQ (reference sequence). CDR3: CASSLGRHSNYGYTF. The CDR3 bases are TGTGCCAGCAGCTTAGGGCGACACTCCAACTATGGCTACACCTTC.

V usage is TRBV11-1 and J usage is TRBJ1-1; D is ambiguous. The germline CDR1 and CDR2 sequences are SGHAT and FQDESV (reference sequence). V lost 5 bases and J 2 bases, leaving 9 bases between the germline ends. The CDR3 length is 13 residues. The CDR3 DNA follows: TGTGCCAGCAGCGACGAGCTCAACACTGAAGCTTTCTTT. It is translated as CASSDELNTEAFF.

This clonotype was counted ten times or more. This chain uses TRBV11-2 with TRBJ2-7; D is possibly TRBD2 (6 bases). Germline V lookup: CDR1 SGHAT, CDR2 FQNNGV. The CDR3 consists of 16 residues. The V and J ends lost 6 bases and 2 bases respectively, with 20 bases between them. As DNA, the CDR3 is TGTGCCAGCAGAGGGGCCCGGGACTCCTCTCCCTACGAGCAGTACTTC. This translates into CASRGARDSSPYEQYF.

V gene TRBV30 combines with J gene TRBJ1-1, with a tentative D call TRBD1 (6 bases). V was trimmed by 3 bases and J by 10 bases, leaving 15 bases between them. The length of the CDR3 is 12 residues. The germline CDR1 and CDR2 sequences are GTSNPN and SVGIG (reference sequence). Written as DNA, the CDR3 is TGTGCCTGGAGCCTCACAGGGTTTCTAGCTTTCTTT. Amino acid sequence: CAWSLTGFLAFF.

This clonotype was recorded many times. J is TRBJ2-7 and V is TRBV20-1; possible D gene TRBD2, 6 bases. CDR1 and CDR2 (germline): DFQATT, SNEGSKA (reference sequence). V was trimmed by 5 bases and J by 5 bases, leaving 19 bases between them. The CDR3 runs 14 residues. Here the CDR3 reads CSAPGGDVIHEQYF. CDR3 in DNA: TGCAGTGCTCCCGGAGGGGACGTTATCCACGAGCAGTACTTC.

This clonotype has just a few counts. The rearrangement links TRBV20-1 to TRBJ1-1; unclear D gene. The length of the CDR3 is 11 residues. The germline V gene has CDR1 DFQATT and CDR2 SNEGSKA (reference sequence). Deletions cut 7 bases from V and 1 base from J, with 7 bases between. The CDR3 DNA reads TGCAGTGTAAAGGAGAACACTGAAGCTTTCTTT. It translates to CSVKENTEAFF.

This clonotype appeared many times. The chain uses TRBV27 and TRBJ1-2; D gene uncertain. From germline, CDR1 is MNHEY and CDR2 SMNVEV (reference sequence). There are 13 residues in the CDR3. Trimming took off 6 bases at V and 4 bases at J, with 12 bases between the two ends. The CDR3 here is CASRSRSFYGYTF. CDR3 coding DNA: TGTGCCAGCAGGTCGAGGTCCTTCTATGGCTACACCTTC.

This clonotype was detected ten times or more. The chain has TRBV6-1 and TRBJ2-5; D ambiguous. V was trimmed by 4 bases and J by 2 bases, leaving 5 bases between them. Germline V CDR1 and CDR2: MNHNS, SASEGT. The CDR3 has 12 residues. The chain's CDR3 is CASSGSQETQYF. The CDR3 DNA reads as TGTGCCAGCAGTGGGTCACAAGAGACCCAGTACTTC.

The CDR3 nucleotides are TGTGCCAGCAGTTTATTAGCGTTCGACGGGACCCAGTACTTC. Residues: CASSLLAFDGTQYF. V and J are TRBV28 and TRBJ2-5; D is perhaps TRBD2 (5 bases). Germline V gene lookup returns CDR1 MDHEN and CDR2 SYDVKM. This CDR3 is 14 amino acids long. Trimming removed 1 base from V and 7 bases from J, with 13 bases in between.

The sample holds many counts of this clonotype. The CDR3 loop reads CASSSDGDSGQYF. The CDR3 nucleotides read TGTGCCAGCAGCTCGGACGGAGACTCCGGGCAGTACTTC. The rearrangement uses TRBV7-8 and TRBJ2-7; D unclear. V shed 4 bases and J shed 9 bases, with 16 bases lying between them. Germline V gene lookup returns CDR1 SGHVS and CDR2 FQNEAQ. CDR3 size: 13 residues.

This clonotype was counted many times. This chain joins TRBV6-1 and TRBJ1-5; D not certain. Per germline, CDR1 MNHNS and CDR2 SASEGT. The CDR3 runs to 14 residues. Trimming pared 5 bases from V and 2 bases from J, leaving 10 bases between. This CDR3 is CASSPEGGNQPQHF. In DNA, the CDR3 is TGTGCCAGCAGTCCCGAAGGAGGCAATCAGCCCCAGCATTTT.

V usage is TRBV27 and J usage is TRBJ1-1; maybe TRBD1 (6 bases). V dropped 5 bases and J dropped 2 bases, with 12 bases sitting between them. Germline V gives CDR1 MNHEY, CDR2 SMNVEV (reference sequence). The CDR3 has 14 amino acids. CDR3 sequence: CASSGGQLNTEAFF. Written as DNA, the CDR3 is TGTGCCAGCAGTGGCGGACAGCTCAACACTGAAGCTTTCTTT.

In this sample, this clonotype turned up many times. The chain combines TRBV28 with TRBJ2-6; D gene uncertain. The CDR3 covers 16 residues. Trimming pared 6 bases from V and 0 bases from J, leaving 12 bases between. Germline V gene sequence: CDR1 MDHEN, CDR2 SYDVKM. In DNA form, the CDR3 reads TGTGCCAGCAGAGACCCCCTGAGCTCTGGGGCCAACGTCCTGACTTTC. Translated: CASRDPLSSGANVLTF.

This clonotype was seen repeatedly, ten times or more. The DNA of the CDR3 is TGTGCCAGCAGTTACCGACAGGGGAACAACTATGGCTACACCTTC. Translation gives CASSYRQGNNYGYTF. The chain carries TRBV6-5 and TRBJ1-2; 8 positions agree with TRBD1. With 2 bases clipped from V and 2 bases from J, the junction kept 4 bases outside the gene matches. The CDR3 is 15 amino acids. Germline-derived CDR1 and CDR2 are MNHEY and SVGAGI.

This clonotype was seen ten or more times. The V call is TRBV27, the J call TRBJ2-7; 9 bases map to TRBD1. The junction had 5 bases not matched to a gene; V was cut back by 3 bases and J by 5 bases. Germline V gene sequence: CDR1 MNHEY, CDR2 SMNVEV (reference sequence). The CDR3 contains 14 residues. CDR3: CASSFGDRDNEQYF. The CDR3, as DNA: TGTGCCAGCAGTTTTGGGGACAGGGATAACGAGCAGTACTTC.

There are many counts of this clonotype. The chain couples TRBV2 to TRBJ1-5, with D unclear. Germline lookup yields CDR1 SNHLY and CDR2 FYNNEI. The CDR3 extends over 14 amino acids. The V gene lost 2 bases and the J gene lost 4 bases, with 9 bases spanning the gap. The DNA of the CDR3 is TGTGCCAGCAGTGAAAATACGGTTAATCAGCCCCAGCATTTT. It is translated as CASSENTVNQPQHF.

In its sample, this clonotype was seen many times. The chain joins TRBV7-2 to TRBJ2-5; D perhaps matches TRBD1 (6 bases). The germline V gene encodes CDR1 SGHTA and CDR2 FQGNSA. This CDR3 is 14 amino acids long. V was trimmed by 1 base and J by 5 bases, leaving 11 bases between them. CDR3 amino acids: CASSLGTATETQYF. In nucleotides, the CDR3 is TGTGCCAGCAGCTTAGGGACAGCTACCGAGACCCAGTACTTC.

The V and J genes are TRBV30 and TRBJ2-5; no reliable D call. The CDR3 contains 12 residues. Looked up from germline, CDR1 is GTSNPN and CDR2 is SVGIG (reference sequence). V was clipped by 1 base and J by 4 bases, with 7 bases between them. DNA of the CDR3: TGTGCCTGGAGTGGTGGGATAGAGACCCAGTACTTC. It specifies CAWSGGIETQYF.

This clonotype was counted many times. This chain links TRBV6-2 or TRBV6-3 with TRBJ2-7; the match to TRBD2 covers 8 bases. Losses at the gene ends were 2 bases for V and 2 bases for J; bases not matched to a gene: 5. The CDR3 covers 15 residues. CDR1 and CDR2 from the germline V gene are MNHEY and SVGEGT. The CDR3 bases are TGTGCCAGCAGTTACGGTGCGGGAGGCACCTACGAGCAGTACTTC. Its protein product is CASSYGAGGTYEQYF.